A selection of T cell receptor beta chains follows, all from one sample in a study of blood T cells in healthy people across ages. TCRdb reanalysed the 5' RACE reads using MiXCR and keeps one entry per CDR3 protein. The table lists about 1.1 million distinct CDR3 sequences, 35% to 40% of them singletons. Specimen: blood. All receptors come from a man aged 18 to 29 in good health. CDR3s include the opening cysteine and the closing phenylalanine or tryptophan. Each record gives: V gene, J gene, D gene, clone size, CDR3 DNA, CDR3 protein. A D gene is named only where the DNA matches it firmly. Rows may omit the clone size; those that give it use once, few, many or a size class.

>TRBV6-2/TRBV6-3|TRBJ1-1|.|.
TGTGCCGTAGGGAACACTGAAGCTTTCTTT
CAVGNTEAFF
>TRBV20-1|TRBJ2-3|.|once
TGCAGTGCTCCGGCCCTATCAGATACGCAGTATTTT
CSAPALSDTQYF
>TRBV12-5|TRBJ2-5|.|.
TGTGCTAGTGCTGGGGGACGGACCCAGTACTTC
CASAGGRTQYF
>TRBV5-1|TRBJ1-2|TRBD1|few
TGCGCCAGCAGCTCCGAATCCGGGACAGGAGGCTACACCTTC
CASSSESGTGGYTF
>TRBV30|TRBJ1-5|TRBD1|few
TGTGCCTGGAGTCAGGCAGGGGGAGGGCCCCAGCATTTT
CAWSQAGGGPQHF
>TRBV5-1|TRBJ2-7|TRBD1|few
TGCGCCAGCAGCTTCGGAATTCGGGACAGGGAGAAAGGTTACGAGCAGTACTTC
CASSFGIRDREKGYEQYF
>TRBV7-2|TRBJ1-6|.|.
TGTGCCAGCAGCTTAGTTCGGAATAATTCACCCCTCCACTTT
CASSLVRNNSPLHF
>TRBV20-1|TRBJ2-7|TRBD2|few
TGCAGTGCTAGACCAGGGACTAGCGCCTACGAGCAGTACTTC
CSARPGTSAYEQYF
>TRBV4-3|TRBJ2-3|.|few
TGCGCCAGCAGCCAAGATCAGGGGCTAGGGGCCCCCACAGATACGCAGTATTTT
CASSQDQGLGAPTDTQYF
>TRBV11-2|TRBJ2-1|.|.
TGTGCCAGCAGCTCCCGGCGGGACAATGAGCAGTTCTTC
CASSSRRDNEQFF
>TRBV9|TRBJ2-2|TRBD2|.
TGTGCCAGCAGCGTACCATCTAGCGGGGGGGCCACCGGGGAGCTGTTTTTT
CASSVPSSGGATGELFF
>TRBV6-5|TRBJ1-6|TRBD1|.
TGTGCCAGCAGTCCCGGGACAGGGGGTTATAATTCACCCCTCCACTTT
CASSPGTGGYNSPLHF
>TRBV12-3/TRBV12-4|TRBJ2-1|TRBD2|.
TGTGCCAGCAGCCGGGGGGGCGGGGGCTACAATGAGCAGTTCTTC
CASSRGGGGYNEQFF
>TRBV2|TRBJ1-4|.|few
TGTGCCAGCAGTGAATTAGGGGACCTTGGTGAAAAACTGTTTTTT
CASSELGDLGEKLFF
>TRBV6-2/TRBV6-3|TRBJ1-1|.|.
TGTGCCAGCAGTTACCACAGCTTGAACACTGAAGCTTTCTTT
CASSYHSLNTEAFF
>TRBV12-3/TRBV12-4|TRBJ2-3|.|few
TGTGCCAGCAGTTTGGGCCCCCCCGGTAATACAGATACGCAGTATTTT
CASSLGPPGNTDTQYF
>TRBV9|TRBJ1-1|.|few
TGTGCCAGCAGCTCAAGCGGGAAGGACACTGAAGCTTTCTTT
CASSSSGKDTEAFF
>TRBV7-2|TRBJ2-1|.|.
TGTGCCAGCAGCCCCTCGACAGGAGAGGGTGGTGAGCAGTTCTTC
CASSPSTGEGGEQFF
>TRBV12-3/TRBV12-4|TRBJ1-1|.|.
TGTGCCAGCAGTTTTCTGGGTGTAACTGAAACTTTCTTT
CASSFLGVTETFF
>TRBV12-5|TRBJ1-2|.|few
TGTGCTAGTGGTTGGATCCCCAGTAACTATGGCTACACCTTC
CASGWIPSNYGYTF
>TRBV29-1|TRBJ1-1|.|.
TGCAGCGTTGTGCCGGGGGAGTACACTGAAGCTTTCTTT
CSVVPGEYTEAFF
>TRBV12-5|TRBJ2-3|TRBD2|few
TGTGCTAGTGGTTTTAAGACTAGCGGAATCACAGATACGCAGTATTTT
CASGFKTSGITDTQYF
>TRBV5-6|TRBJ1-5|.|few
TGTGCCAGCAGCTTGTCAGGGGCTATACGTTCTGGCAATCAGCCCCAGCATTTT
CASSLSGAIRSGNQPQHF
>TRBV12-3/TRBV12-4|TRBJ1-5|.|.
TGTGCCAGCAGTTTTTTAACGGTTAATCAGCCCCAGCATTTT
CASSFLTVNQPQHF
>TRBV6-2/TRBV6-3|TRBJ1-1|.|.
TGTGCCAGCAGGAGGTCGTCTTGGGACACTGAAGCTTTCTTT
CASRRSSWDTEAFF
>TRBV6-1|TRBJ2-1|.|few
TGTGCCAGCAGTGAAGGGGGAGTCCATGAGCAGTTCTTC
CASSEGGVHEQFF
>TRBV9|TRBJ2-3|.|many
TGTGCCAGCAGCGTAGTGGGGGCGGCAGATACGCAGTATTTT
CASSVVGAADTQYF
>TRBV2|TRBJ2-5|.|.
TGTGCCAGCAGGTCAGGCGGAACAGGCTACAATGAGCAGTACTTC
CASRSGGTGYNEQYF
>TRBV5-6|TRBJ1-2|.|few
TGTGCCAGCACCTCGAGGACACCAGATGGCTACACCTTC
CASTSRTPDGYTF
>TRBV20-1|TRBJ1-2|TRBD1|.
TGCAGTGCTAACAGACCAGGGGGACGCTATGGCTACACCTTC
CSANRPGGRYGYTF
>TRBV7-9|TRBJ1-2|TRBD1|.
TGTGCCAGCAGCTTCAGACAGGGAGGTGACTATGGCTACACCTTC
CASSFRQGGDYGYTF
>TRBV29-1|TRBJ1-1|.|few
TGCAGCGTTGGCCAAGGCGGACGGGGGGCTTTCTTT
CSVGQGGRGAFF
>TRBV3-1|TRBJ2-1|.|.
TGTGCCAGCGAGCCAGGTTGGGACTGGGCCCGTCGGGAGCAGTTCTTC
CASEPGWDWARREQFF
>TRBV12-3/TRBV12-4|TRBJ1-2|TRBD1|.
TGTGCCAGCAGTGCCGATCAGGGGGCGTTTTATGGCTACACCTTC
CASSADQGAFYGYTF
>TRBV7-2|TRBJ2-1|.|.
TGTGCCAGCAGCTCGGGGCCCTTAGGTGAGCAGTTCTTC
CASSSGPLGEQFF
>TRBV29-1|TRBJ2-2|TRBD1|few
TGCAGCGTGGGACAGACCGCGAACACCGGGGAGCTGTTTTTT
CSVGQTANTGELFF
>TRBV4-2|TRBJ1-2|.|few
TGTGCCAGCAGCCAAGCTAGGACAGAGCACTATGGCGACACCTTC
CASSQARTEHYGDTF
>TRBV20-1|TRBJ1-2|.|few
TGCAGTGCTAGAGTTGAGGAACCTAACTATGGCTACACCTTC
CSARVEEPNYGYTF
>TRBV4-1|TRBJ2-3|TRBD2|.
TGCGCCAGCAGCCCCACTAGCGGGGGGAGATCTAGCACAGATACGCAGTATTTT
CASSPTSGGRSSTDTQYF
>TRBV2|TRBJ2-1|.|.
TGTGCCAGCAGTGAAGCGGCCCAGGGCAATGAGCAGTTCTTC
CASSEAAQGNEQFF
>TRBV2|TRBJ2-3|.|many
TGTGCCAGCAGCTGGGCTACCGTAGATACGCAGTATTTT
CASSWATVDTQYF
>TRBV12-3/TRBV12-4|TRBJ2-3|.|.
TGTGCCAGCAGTTTAATCGTAGGAGATGTGGAATATTTT
CASSLIVGDVEYF
>TRBV7-7|TRBJ1-2|.|.
TGTGCCAGCAGCTTAAGCTTGAAAGCAGGACGGGGGAACTATGGCTACACCTTC
CASSLSLKAGRGNYGYTF
>TRBV6-1|TRBJ1-2|.|.
TGTGCCAGCAGTGAAAGATCGACGGAGCCAAACTATGGCTACACCTTC
CASSERSTEPNYGYTF
>TRBV5-6|TRBJ2-3|TRBD1|many
TGTGCCAGCAGCTTGCAGGGGGCTTCAGCAGATACGCAGTATTTT
CASSLQGASADTQYF
>TRBV20-1|TRBJ1-4|TRBD1|.
TGCAGTGCTAGGGTTCAAGGGACAGGGCGCGAAAAACTGTTTTTT
CSARVQGTGREKLFF